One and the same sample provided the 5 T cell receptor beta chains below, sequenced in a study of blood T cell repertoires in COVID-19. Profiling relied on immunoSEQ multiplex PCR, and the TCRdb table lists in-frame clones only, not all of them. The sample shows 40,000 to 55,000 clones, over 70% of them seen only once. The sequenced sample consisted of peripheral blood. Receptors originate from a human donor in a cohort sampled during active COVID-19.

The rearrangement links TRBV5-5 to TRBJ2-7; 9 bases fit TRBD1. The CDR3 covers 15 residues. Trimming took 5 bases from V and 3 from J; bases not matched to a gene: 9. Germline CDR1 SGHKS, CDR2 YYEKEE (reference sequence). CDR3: CASRPGQGMDYEQYF. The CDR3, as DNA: TGTGCCAGCAGACCTGGACAGGGGATGGACTACGAGCAGTACTTC.

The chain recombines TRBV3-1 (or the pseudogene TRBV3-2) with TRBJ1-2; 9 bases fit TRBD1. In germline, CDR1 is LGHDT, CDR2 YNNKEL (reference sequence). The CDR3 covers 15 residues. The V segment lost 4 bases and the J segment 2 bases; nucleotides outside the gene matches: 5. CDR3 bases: TGTGCCAGCAGCCCATTTGGGACAGGGAACTATGGCTACACCTTC. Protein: CASSPFGTGNYGYTF.

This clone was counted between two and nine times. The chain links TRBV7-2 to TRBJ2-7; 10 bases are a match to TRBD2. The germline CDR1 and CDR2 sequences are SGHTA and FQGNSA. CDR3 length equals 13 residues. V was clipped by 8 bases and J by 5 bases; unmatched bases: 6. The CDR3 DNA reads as TGTGCCAGCTCCTGGACTAGCGGAAACGAGCAGTACTTC. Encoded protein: CASSWTSGNEQYF.

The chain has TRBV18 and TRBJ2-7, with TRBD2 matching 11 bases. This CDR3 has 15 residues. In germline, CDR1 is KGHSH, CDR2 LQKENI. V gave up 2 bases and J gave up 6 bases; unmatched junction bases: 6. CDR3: CASSPVAGGAGEQYF. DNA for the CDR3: TGTGCCAGCTCACCAGTAGCGGGAGGGGCCGGCGAGCAGTACTTC.

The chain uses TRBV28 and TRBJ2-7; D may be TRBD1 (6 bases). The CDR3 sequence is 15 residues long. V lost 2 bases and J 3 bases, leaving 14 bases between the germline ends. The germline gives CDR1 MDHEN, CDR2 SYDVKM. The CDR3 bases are TGTGCCAGCAGTTTAGGGTCAGGGGATAACTACGAGCAGTACTTC. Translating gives CASSLGSGDNYEQYF.